Presented here are 5 T cell receptor beta chains from one specimen sequenced in a study of T cell repertoires in cytomegalovirus infection. These receptors' antigens are unknown. TCRdb reprocessed the reads with MiXCR, giving one entry per CDR3 protein. The sample lists a few hundred thousand distinct CDR3 sequences, around 40% seen once, with 48% in the top ten. The sample in question was cultured PBMCs, obtained from culture after CMV antigen stimulation. These receptors were collected from a human donor in good health (CMV status not recorded). Some clones in this sample may be carry-over from other donors' samples.

The rearrangement joins TRBV15 to TRBJ1-1; D remains ambiguous. V was shortened by 0 bases and J by 8 bases, with 16 bases between the two germline ends. The CDR3 has 15 residues. Germline V gene sequence: CDR1 LNHNV, CDR2 YYDKDF (reference sequence). The CDR3 DNA is TGTGCCACCAGCAGAGATGTGAGGGCCACCACCGAAGCTTTCTTT. Amino acids: CATSRDVRATTEAFF.

The rearrangement links TRBV11-2 to TRBJ2-7; possibly TRBD1 for D (6 bases). Germline V gene sequence: CDR1 SGHAT, CDR2 FQNNGV. V shed 4 bases and J shed 3 bases, with 13 bases lying between them. The CDR3 has 14 amino acids. CDR3 residues: CASSSNRAYYEQYF. Here the CDR3 DNA reads TGTGCCAGCAGCTCCAACAGGGCCTACTACGAGCAGTACTTC.

This clonotype was counted a single time. The chain recombines TRBV6-1 with TRBJ2-7; no definite D call. With 6 bases removed from V and 0 bases from J, the gap between germline ends came to 15 bases. CDR1 is MNHNS, CDR2 SASEGT, per germline. The length of the CDR3 is 15 residues. CDR3 loop: CASRDLTVSSYEQYF. In DNA form, the CDR3 reads TGTGCCAGCAGGGATCTGACGGTCAGCTCCTACGAGCAGTACTTC.

This clonotype has only a few counts. The CDR3 nucleotides read TGTGCCAGCAGCTTAGTAGGCGGGAGTACCTACAATGAGCAGTTCTTC. Translating it yields CASSLVGGSTYNEQFF. The genes are TRBV7-2 and TRBJ2-1; 7 nucleotides line up with TRBD2. This CDR3 comprises 16 residues. The junction had 5 bases not matched to a gene; V was cut back by 1 base and J by 2 bases. CDR1 SGHTA and CDR2 FQGNSA come from the germline V gene.

The chain couples TRBV7-9 to TRBJ2-7; the D gene is possibly TRBD2 (5 bases). CDR3 size: 14 residues. Germline CDR1 and CDR2: SEHNR and FQNEAQ (reference sequence). Trimming stripped 0 bases from V and 7 bases from J, with 13 bases between. The CDR3 sequence is CASSLAVRSGEQYF. The CDR3 nucleotides are TGTGCCAGCAGCTTAGCCGTCCGATCGGGGGAGCAGTACTTC.